This TCR beta chain was captured in a study of blood T cell repertoires in COVID-19. Study information: Sites across the United States, Italy and Spain contributed samples from acute and convalescent COVID-19.

V was clipped by 5 bases and J by 1 base, with 8 bases between them. The CDR3 is made up of 14 amino acids. Germline V CDR1 and CDR2: KGHDR, SFDVKD. Original handling: Amplification with reference gene primers provided the estimates of nucleated cell counts. TCRdb keeps only in-frame clones here, not all; method: immunoSEQ multiplex PCR. That table gives V, J and clone size, and the DNA gave D and trimming. Altogether 200,000 to 250,000 clones are present, 70% to 90% being singletons, with the ten largest covering approximately 12%. The chain links TRBV24-1 to TRBJ1-3; no clear D. This clonotype was obtained from a woman aged 18-29 years who had recovered from COVID-19. Specimen: peripheral blood. CDR3 nucleotide sequence: TGTGCCACCAGTGGAACGGGTTCTGGAAACACCATATATTTT. Its protein product is CATSGTGSGNTIYF.